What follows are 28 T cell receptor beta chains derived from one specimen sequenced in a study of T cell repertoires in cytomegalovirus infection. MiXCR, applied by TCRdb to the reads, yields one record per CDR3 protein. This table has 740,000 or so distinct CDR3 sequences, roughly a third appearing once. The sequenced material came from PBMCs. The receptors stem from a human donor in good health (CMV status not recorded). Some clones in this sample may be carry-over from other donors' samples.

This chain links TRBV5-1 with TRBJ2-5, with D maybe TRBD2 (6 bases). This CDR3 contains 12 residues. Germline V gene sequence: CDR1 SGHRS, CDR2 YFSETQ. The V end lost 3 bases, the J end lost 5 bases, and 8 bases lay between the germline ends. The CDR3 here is CASSWGEETQYF. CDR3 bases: TGCGCCAGCAGCTGGGGGGAGGAGACCCAGTACTTC.

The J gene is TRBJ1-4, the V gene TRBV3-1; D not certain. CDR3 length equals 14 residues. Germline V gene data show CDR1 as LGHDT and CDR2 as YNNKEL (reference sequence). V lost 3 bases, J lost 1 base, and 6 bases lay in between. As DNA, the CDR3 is TGTGCCAGCAGCCAGGGTGAAACTAATGAAAAACTGTTTTTT. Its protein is CASSQGETNEKLFF.

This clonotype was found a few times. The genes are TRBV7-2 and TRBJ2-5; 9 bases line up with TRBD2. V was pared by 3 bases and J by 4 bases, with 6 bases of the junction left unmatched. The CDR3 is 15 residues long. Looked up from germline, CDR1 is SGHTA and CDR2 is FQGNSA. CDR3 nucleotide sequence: TGTGCCAGCAGCTTCCCGGCTAGCGGGGTAGAGACCCAGTACTTC. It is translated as CASSFPASGVETQYF.

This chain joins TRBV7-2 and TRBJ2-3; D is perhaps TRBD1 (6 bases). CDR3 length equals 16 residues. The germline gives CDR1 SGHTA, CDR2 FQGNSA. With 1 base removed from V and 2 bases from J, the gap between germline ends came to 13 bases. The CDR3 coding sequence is TGTGCCAGCAGCTTAGGAATTCAGGGACACACAGATACGCAGTATTTT. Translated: CASSLGIQGHTDTQYF.

The CDR3 region is CATMDRGNEQYF. DNA of the CDR3: TGTGCCACAATGGACAGGGGGAACGAGCAGTACTTC. The chain employs TRBV19 and TRBJ2-7; TRBD1 agrees at 10 bases. Germline V gives CDR1 LNHDA, CDR2 SQIVND (reference sequence). Unmatched junction bases numbered 5, after V lost 10 bases and J lost 5 bases. This CDR3 is 12 amino acids long. Combining the CDR3 with reference TRBV19 and TRBJ2-7 gives the whole variable domain DGGITQSPKYLFRKEGQNVTLSCEQNLNHDAMYWYRQDPGQGLRLIYYSQIVNDFQKGDIAEGYSVSREKKESFPLTVTSAQKNPTAFYLCATMDRGNEQYFGPGTRLTVT.

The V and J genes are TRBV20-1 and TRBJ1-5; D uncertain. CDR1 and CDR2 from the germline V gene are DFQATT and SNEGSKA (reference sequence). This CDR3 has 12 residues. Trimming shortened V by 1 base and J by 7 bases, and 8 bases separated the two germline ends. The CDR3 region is CSARGVGQPQHF. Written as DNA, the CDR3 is TGCAGTGCTAGAGGGGTGGGGCAGCCCCAGCATTTT.

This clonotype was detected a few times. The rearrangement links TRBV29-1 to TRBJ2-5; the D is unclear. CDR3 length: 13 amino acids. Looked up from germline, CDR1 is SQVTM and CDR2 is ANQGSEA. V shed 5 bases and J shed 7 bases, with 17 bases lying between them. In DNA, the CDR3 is TGCAGCGTTTTAGTAACGGCTTTAGGGACCCAGTACTTC. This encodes CSVLVTALGTQYF.

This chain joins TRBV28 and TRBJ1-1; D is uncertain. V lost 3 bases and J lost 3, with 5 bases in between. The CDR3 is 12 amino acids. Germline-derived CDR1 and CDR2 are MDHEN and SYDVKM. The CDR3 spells CASSFQYTEAFF. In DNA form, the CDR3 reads TGTGCCAGCAGTTTTCAGTACACTGAAGCTTTCTTT.

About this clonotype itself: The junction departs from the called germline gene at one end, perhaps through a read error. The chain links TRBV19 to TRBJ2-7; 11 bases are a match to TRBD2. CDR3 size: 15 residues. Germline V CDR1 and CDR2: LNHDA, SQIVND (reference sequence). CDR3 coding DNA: TGTGCCAGTATTATAAGACTAGCGGGGCTCTACGAGCAGTACTTC. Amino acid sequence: CASIIRLAGLYEQYF.

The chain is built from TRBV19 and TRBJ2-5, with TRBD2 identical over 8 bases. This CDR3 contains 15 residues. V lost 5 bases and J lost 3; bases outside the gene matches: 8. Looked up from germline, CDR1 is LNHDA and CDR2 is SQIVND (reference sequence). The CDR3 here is CASSLSGGREETQYF. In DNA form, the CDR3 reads TGTGCCAGTAGTTTGAGCGGGGGCCGGGAAGAGACCCAGTACTTC.

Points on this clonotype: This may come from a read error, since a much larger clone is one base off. The CDR3 bases are TGTGCCAGCAGCTTTCCCGCAGGGGGGCGTCAGCCCCAGCATTTT. It specifies CASSFPAGGRQPQHF. The rearrangement uses TRBV7-2 and TRBJ1-5; 7 positions agree with TRBD1. CDR3 length equals 15 residues. The V segment lost 3 bases and the J segment 6 bases; nucleotides outside the gene matches: 8. The germline V gene has CDR1 SGHTA and CDR2 FQGNSA.

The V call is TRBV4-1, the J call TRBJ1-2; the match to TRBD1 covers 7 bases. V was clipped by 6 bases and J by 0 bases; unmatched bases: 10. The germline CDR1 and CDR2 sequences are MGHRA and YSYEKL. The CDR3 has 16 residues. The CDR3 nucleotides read TGCGCCAGCAGGGGGGGTCGGGACAGCCCTAACTATGGCTACACCTTC. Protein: CASRGGRDSPNYGYTF.

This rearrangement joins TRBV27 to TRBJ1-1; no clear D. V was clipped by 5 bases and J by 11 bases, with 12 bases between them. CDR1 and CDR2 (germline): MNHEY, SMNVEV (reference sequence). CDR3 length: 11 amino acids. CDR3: CASSQSGEAFF. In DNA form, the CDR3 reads TGTGCCAGCAGTCAGTCCGGGGAGGCTTTCTTT.

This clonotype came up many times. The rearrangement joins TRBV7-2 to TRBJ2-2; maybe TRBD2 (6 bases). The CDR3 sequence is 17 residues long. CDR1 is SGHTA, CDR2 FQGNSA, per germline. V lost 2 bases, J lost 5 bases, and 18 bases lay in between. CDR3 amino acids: CASSLSLPGTLTGELFF. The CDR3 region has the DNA TGTGCCAGCAGCTTATCCCTACCCGGGACTCTAACCGGGGAGCTGTTTTTT.

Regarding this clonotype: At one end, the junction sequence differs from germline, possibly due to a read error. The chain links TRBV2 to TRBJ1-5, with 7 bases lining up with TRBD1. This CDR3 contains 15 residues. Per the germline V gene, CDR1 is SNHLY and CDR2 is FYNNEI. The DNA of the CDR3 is TGTGCCAGCAGCCTCTTCGGACAGGCCAATCAGCCCGAGCATTTT. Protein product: CASSLFGQANQPEHF.

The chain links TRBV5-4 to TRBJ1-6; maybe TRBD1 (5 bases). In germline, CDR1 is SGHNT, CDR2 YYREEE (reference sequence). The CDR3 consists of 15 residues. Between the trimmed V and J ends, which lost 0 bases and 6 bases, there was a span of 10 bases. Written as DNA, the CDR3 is TGTGCCAGCAGCTTGGAGACAGCGGGTAATTCACCCCTCCACTTT. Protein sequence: CASSLETAGNSPLHF. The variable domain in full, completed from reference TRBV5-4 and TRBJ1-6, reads ETGVTQSPTHLIKTRGQQVTLRCSSQSGHNTVSWYQQALGQGPQFIFQYYREEENGRGNFPPRFSGLQFPNYSSELNVNALELDDSALYLCASSLETAGNSPLHFGNGTRLTVT.

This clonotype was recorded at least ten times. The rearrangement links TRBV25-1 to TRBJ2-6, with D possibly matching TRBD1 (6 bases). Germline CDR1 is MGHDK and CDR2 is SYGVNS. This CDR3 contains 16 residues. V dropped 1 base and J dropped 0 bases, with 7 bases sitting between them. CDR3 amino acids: CASSELGGSGANVLTF. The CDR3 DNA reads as TGTGCCAGCAGTGAATTAGGGGGCTCTGGGGCCAACGTCCTGACTTTC.

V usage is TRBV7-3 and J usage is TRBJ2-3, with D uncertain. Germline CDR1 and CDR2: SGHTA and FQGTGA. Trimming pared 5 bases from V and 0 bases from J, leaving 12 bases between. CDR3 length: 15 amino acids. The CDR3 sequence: CASSPPGASTDTQYF. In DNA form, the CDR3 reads TGTGCCAGCAGCCCGCCCGGCGCTAGCACAGATACGCAGTATTTT.

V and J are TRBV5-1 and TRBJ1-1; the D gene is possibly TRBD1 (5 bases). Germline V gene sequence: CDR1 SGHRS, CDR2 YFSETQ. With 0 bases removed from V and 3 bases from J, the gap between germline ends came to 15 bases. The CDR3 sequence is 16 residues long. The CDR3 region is CASSLEGSARDTEAFF. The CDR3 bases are TGCGCCAGCAGCTTGGAGGGGTCCGCCCGGGACACTGAAGCTTTCTTT.

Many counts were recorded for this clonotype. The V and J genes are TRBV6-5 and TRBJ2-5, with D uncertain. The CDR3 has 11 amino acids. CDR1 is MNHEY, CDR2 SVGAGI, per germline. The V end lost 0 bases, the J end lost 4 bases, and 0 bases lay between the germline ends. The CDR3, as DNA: TGTGCCAGCAGTTACTCAGAGACCCAGTACTTC. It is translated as CASSYSETQYF.

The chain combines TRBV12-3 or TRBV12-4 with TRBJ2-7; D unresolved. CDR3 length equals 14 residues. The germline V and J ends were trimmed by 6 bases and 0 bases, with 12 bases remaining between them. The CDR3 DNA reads TGTGCCAGCAGGGCGAAAGCGAGCTCCTACGAGCAGTACTTC. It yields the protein CASRAKASSYEQYF.

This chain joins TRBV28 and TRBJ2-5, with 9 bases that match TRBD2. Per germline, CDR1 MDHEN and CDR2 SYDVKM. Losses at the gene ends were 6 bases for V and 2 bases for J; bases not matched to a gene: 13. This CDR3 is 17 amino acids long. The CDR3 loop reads CASRTPSSGSRQETQYF. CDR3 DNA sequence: TGTGCCAGCAGAACTCCAAGTAGCGGGAGTAGGCAAGAGACCCAGTACTTC.

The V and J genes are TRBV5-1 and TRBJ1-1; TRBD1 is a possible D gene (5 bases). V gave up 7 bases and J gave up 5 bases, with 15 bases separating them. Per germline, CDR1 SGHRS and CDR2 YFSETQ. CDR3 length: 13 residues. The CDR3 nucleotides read TGCGCCAGCTTGCCGACCCAGGGAACTGAAGCTTTCTTT. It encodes CASLPTQGTEAFF.

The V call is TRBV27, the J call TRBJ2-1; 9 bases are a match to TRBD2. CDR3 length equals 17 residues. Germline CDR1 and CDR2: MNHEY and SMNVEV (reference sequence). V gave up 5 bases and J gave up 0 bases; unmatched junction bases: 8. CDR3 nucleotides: TGTGCCAGCAGTCCCGTTTTTAGCGGGAGCTCCTACAATGAGCAGTTCTTC. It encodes CASSPVFSGSSYNEQFF.

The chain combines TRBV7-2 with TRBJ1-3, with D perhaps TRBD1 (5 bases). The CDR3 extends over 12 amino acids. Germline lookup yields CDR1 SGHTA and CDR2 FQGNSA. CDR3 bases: TGTGCGAGCGGGGCAGGTGGAAACACCATATATTTT. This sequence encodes CASGAGGNTIYF.

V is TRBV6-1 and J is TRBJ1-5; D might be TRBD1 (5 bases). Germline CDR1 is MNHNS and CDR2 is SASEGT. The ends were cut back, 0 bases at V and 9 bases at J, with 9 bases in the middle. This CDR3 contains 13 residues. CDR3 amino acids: CASSEAGGRPQHF. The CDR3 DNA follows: TGTGCCAGCAGTGAAGCGGGGGGTCGGCCCCAGCATTTT.

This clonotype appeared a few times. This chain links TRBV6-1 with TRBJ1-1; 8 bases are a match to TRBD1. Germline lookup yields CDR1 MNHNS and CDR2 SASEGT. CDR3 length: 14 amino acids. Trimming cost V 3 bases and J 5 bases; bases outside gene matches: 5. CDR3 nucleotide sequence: TGTGCCAGCAGTGACCGCAGGGGGCAAACTGAAGCTTTCTTT. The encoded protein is CASSDRRGQTEAFF.

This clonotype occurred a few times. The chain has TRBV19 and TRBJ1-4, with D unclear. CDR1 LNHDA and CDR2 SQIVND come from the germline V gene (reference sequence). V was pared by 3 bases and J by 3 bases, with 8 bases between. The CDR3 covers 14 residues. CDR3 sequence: CASSMEPSNEKLFF. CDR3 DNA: TGTGCCAGTAGTATGGAGCCATCTAATGAAAAACTGTTTTTT.